The 18 T cell receptor beta chains listed next were all sequenced from one sample in a study of blood T cell repertoires in COVID-19. Sequencing used immunoSEQ multiplex PCR; TCRdb keeps in-frame clones, though not all of them. The sample has some 70,000 clones, roughly 80% seen once. Source material: peripheral blood. The source of these receptors is a man aged 50-60 years with COVID-19, enrolled during active disease.

V usage is TRBV4-1 and J usage is TRBJ1-2, with a tentative D call TRBD1 (5 bases). CDR3 length: 15 residues. The V gene lost 0 bases and the J gene lost 3 bases, with 11 bases spanning the gap. Germline CDR1 and CDR2: MGHRA and YSYEKL. The DNA of the CDR3 is TGCGCCAGCAGCCAAGATGGTGGGGGGTACTATGGCTACACCTTC. It yields the protein CASSQDGGGYYGYTF.

The rearrangement uses TRBV6-5 and TRBJ1-1, with D uncertain. Germline lookup yields CDR1 MNHEY and CDR2 SVGAGI. Trimming removed 1 base at V and 2 bases at J, with 5 bases between. This CDR3 contains 13 residues. CDR3 amino acids: CASSYFLNTEAFF. CDR3 nucleotide sequence: TGTGCCAGCAGTTACTTTCTCAACACTGAAGCTTTCTTT.

The chain couples TRBV5-8 to TRBJ1-5; a possible D gene is TRBD1 (6 bases). The V gene lost 4 bases and the J gene lost 5 bases, with 16 bases spanning the gap. The CDR3 totals 15 residues. Germline CDR1 is SGHTS and CDR2 is YDEGEE. The CDR3 sequence is CASSKGGVMDQPQHF. The CDR3 bases are TGTGCCAGCAGCAAAGGGGGAGTGATGGATCAGCCCCAGCATTTT. Full variable domain (outside the CDR3, taken from reference TRBV5-8 and TRBJ1-5): EAGVTQSPTHLIKTRGQQATLRCSPISGHTSVYWYQQALGLGLQFLLWYDEGEERNRGNFPPRFSGRQFPNYSSELNVNALELEDSALYLCASSKGGVMDQPQHFGDGTRLSIL.

This chain joins TRBV7-2 and TRBJ1-2, with TRBD1 identical over 9 bases. This CDR3 is built from 14 residues. The V and J ends lost 3 bases and 6 bases, in that order; junction bases with no gene match: 5. Germline values: CDR1 SGHTA, CDR2 FQGNSA. This CDR3 is CASSFGDRVDGYTF. The CDR3 coding sequence is TGTGCCAGCAGCTTCGGGGACAGGGTAGATGGCTACACCTTC.

The chain is built from TRBV5-6 and TRBJ2-2, with D perhaps TRBD1 (6 bases). V was trimmed by 0 bases and J by 6 bases, leaving 12 bases between them. CDR1 is SGHDT and CDR2 is YYEEEE in the germline V gene. The CDR3 runs to 15 residues. CDR3 region: CASSLVLWGPGELFF. CDR3 bases: TGTGCCAGCAGCTTGGTTCTGTGGGGGCCCGGGGAGCTGTTTTTT. Full variable domain (missing parts from reference TRBV5-6 and TRBJ2-2): DAGVTQSPTHLIKTRGQQVTLRCSPKSGHDTVSWYQQALGQGPQFIFQYYEEEERQRGNFPDRFSGHQFPNYSSELNVNALLLGDSALYLCASSLVLWGPGELFFGEGSRLTVL.

The V gene is TRBV27, the J gene TRBJ1-2, with 7 bases aligning to TRBD1. Germline CDR1 MNHEY, CDR2 SMNVEV (reference sequence). The ends lost 6 bases at V and 5 bases at J; junction bases unmatched: 15. There are 16 residues in the CDR3. The CDR3 loop is CASSSYSMGQIYGYTF. The CDR3 DNA follows: TGTGCCAGCAGCTCTTATAGTATGGGACAGATTTATGGCTACACCTTC.

V gene TRBV11-2 combines with J gene TRBJ2-2; no clear D. Germline V gene data show CDR1 as SGHAT and CDR2 as FQNNGV. Deletions cut 1 base from V and 5 bases from J, with 5 bases between. This CDR3 has 13 amino acids. The CDR3 nucleotides read TGTGCCAGCAGCTTAGTCACAACCGGGGAGCTGTTTTTT. This translates into CASSLVTTGELFF. Full variable domain (outside the CDR3, taken from reference TRBV11-2 and TRBJ2-2): EAGVAQSPRYKIIEKRQSVAFWCNPISGHATLYWYQQILGQGPKLLIQFQNNGVVDDSQLPKDRFSAERLKGVDSTLKIQPAKLEDSAVYLCASSLVTTGELFFGEGSRLTVL.

The chain has TRBV21-1 and TRBJ1-6; the table calls TRBD1, which could not be checked here. TRBV21-1 constitutes a pseudogene. This CDR3 is built from 16 residues. CDR3 sequence reads: CASSKAGGSNNSPLHF. CDR3 bases: TGTGCCAGCAGCAAGGCAGGGGGATCGAATAATTCACCCCTCCACTTT.

The chain links TRBV6-5 to TRBJ1-2, with 7 bases lining up with TRBD1. V lost 6 bases to trimming and J lost 8 bases; unmatched junction nucleotides: 3. Per germline, CDR1 MNHEY and CDR2 SVGAGI. The CDR3 has 11 residues. This chain's CDR3 is CASRTGVGYTF. CDR3 nucleotides: TGTGCCAGCAGAACAGGGGTGGGCTACACCTTC.

The V call is TRBV7-9, the J call TRBJ2-3; 10 bases align to TRBD2. The V and J ends lost 1 base and 9 bases, in that order; junction bases with no gene match: 7. This CDR3 is 15 amino acids long. Germline CDR1 is SEHNR and CDR2 is FQNEAQ (reference sequence). The CDR3, as DNA: TGTGCCAGCAGCTTAGATAGCGGGAGGATTGAGACGCAGTATTTT. The encoded protein is CASSLDSGRIETQYF.

The V and J genes are TRBV6-5 and TRBJ2-1; TRBD1 matches at 11 bases. Germline V CDR1 and CDR2: MNHEY, SVGAGI. CDR3 length: 15 residues. Trimming removed 2 bases from V and 8 bases from J; junction bases left unmatched: 5. The DNA for the CDR3 is TGTGCCAGCAGTTACGGACAGGGGGCTAGGGATGAGCAGTTCTTC. Encoded protein: CASSYGQGARDEQFF.

This clone was picked up a small number of times. The J gene is TRBJ1-5, the V gene TRBV6-1; D unclear. The CDR3 runs 13 residues. Germline CDR1 and CDR2: MNHNS and SASEGT. Trimming took off 3 bases at V and 4 bases at J, with 7 bases between the two ends. CDR3 nucleotides: TGTGCCAGCAGTGACGGGATTAATCAGCCCCAGCATTTT. Its translation is CASSDGINQPQHF.

The chain is built from TRBV6-2 or TRBV6-3 and TRBJ2-7; TRBD1 matches at 7 bases. This CDR3 contains 15 residues. CDR1 is MNHEY, CDR2 SVGEGT, per germline. Trimming cost V 3 bases and J 1 base; bases outside gene matches: 6. CDR3 nucleotide sequence: TGTGCCAGCAGTTATGTGCAGGGGGTTTCCTACGAGCAGTACTTC. Translating it yields CASSYVQGVSYEQYF.

This clone was detected once. The chain combines TRBV29-1 with TRBJ2-2; 10 bases match TRBD2. Per germline, CDR1 SQVTM and CDR2 ANQGSEA. The V segment lost 6 bases and the J segment 4 bases; nucleotides outside the gene matches: 5. This CDR3 region has 14 residues. CDR3: CSVAPSGSTGELFF. CDR3 sequence (DNA): TGCAGCGTGGCCCCTAGCGGGAGCACCGGGGAGCTGTTTTTT.

The chain has TRBV2 and TRBJ2-1; D may be TRBD2 (5 bases). CDR3 length equals 14 residues. Trimming took off 2 bases at V and 8 bases at J, with 13 bases between the two ends. CDR1 SNHLY and CDR2 FYNNEI come from the germline V gene. DNA for the CDR3: TGTGCCAGCAGTGAAAAAGCCTACGGGGATGAGCAGTTCTTC. Its protein is CASSEKAYGDEQFF.

The chain carries TRBV6-1 and TRBJ1-5, with D tentatively TRBD1 (6 bases). Germline CDR1 MNHNS, CDR2 SASEGT. This CDR3 is built from 14 residues. Trimming pared 2 bases from V and 5 bases from J, leaving 10 bases between. In DNA form, the CDR3 reads TGTGCCAGCAGTGAACCTGGGGGCTATCAGCCCCAGCATTTT. Its translation: CASSEPGGYQPQHF.

CDR3 sequence reads: CASSLVTGGTEAFF. The CDR3 DNA follows: TGTGCCAGCAGCTTGGTAACGGGGGGCACTGAAGCTTTCTTT. This rearrangement joins TRBV5-6 to TRBJ1-1; the D gene is possibly TRBD1 (5 bases). CDR3 length: 14 amino acids. V gave up 0 bases and J gave up 4 bases, with 10 bases separating them. In germline, CDR1 is SGHDT, CDR2 YYEEEE.

The rearrangement uses TRBV5-1 and TRBJ2-5; tentatively, D is TRBD1 (5 bases). The CDR3 loop spans 13 amino acids. The germline V and J ends were trimmed by 1 base and 5 bases, with 9 bases remaining between them. CDR1 SGHRS and CDR2 YFSETQ come from the germline V gene. Written as DNA, the CDR3 is TGCGCCAGCAGCTTGCCAGGGTCTGAGACCCAGTACTTC. Amino acids: CASSLPGSETQYF.